This entry describes one T cell receptor (beta chain). Its antigen is not identified. The V and J ends lost 3 bases and 0 bases, in that order; junction bases with no gene match: 5. This CDR3 comprises 16 residues. Germline CDR1 is MGHRA and CDR2 is YSYEKL. In the naive CD8 group, cells lacked CD45RO and were positively selected for CCR7, so terminally differentiated effector memory CD45RA+ cells were left out. Several immunoSEQ plates received, in even portions, the genomic DNA of each subset. About 30,000 T cell genomes, or about 0.2 ug DNA, went into the sorted-subset replicate PCRs. Using immunoSEQ multiplex PCR, the repertoire was profiled, and TCRdb retains in-frame clones only, with some absent. The sample holds hundreds of thousands of clones; around 95% are singletons and the top ten take approximately 0.11%. This entry comes from a study of shared clonotypes between healthy human individuals.

General observations from the study: Among donors, clonotype sharing was expected to be affected by sequencing depth. There were few donors, and this limited the genetic and exposure-history diversity represented.

The clonotype comes from a woman aged 25 to 39 in good health. The chain joins TRBV4-1 to TRBJ1-1; TRBD1 matches at 9 bases. The sample consisted of naive CD8+ T cells sorted from blood. The CDR3 sequence is CASSHSQGAMNTEAFF. As DNA, the CDR3 is TGCGCCAGCAGCCACTCACAGGGGGCAATGAACACTGAAGCTTTCTTT.